A selection of T cell receptor beta chains follows, all from one sample in a study of OX40 agonist ivuxolimab in advanced cancers. Profiled with immunoSEQ multiplex PCR; TCRdb holds only in-frame clones, not every one. The sample lists 100,000 or so clones, about 90% occurring once. The input for sequencing was CD4+ or CD8+ T cells sorted from blood, taken in a trial of the OX40 agonist ivuxolimab. These receptors were taken from an adult with an advanced solid tumor such as melanoma, head and neck, liver or kidney cancer. CDR3s leave out the opening cysteine and the closing phenylalanine or tryptophan. D genes are given only for firm matches.

d_call: -
j_call: TRBJ2-7
v_call: TRBV7-2
cdr3_aa: ASSSRGAGPTYEQY

d_call: -
j_call: TRBJ2-1
v_call: TRBV7-3
cdr3_aa: ASSSSGASSYNEQF

d_call: -
j_call: TRBJ2-7
v_call: TRBV7-3
cdr3_aa: ASSQVGGTYEQY

d_call: -
j_call: TRBJ1-1
v_call: TRBV19
cdr3_aa: ASSIVLGRNTEAF

d_call: TRBD2
j_call: TRBJ2-7
v_call: TRBV25-1
cdr3_aa: ASSSGGDEQY

d_call: -
j_call: TRBJ2-5
v_call: TRBV11-3
cdr3_aa: ASSRVSGIQETQY

d_call: TRBD1
j_call: TRBJ2-5
v_call: TRBV10-2
cdr3_aa: ASRQGAQETQY

d_call: -
j_call: TRBJ1-1
v_call: TRBV14
cdr3_aa: ASSRNRQGSTEAF

d_call: TRBD1
j_call: TRBJ1-3
v_call: TRBV19
cdr3_aa: ASSTLPGTVYSGNTIY

d_call: TRBD1
j_call: TRBJ2-3
v_call: TRBV5-6
cdr3_aa: ASSLGGTGSKDTQY

d_call: TRBD2
j_call: TRBJ2-1
v_call: TRBV9
cdr3_aa: ASSTLAGGYNEQF

d_call: TRBD1
j_call: TRBJ2-7
v_call: TRBV5-6
cdr3_aa: ASSLWRQGFHEQY

d_call: TRBD2
j_call: TRBJ2-3
v_call: TRBV4-2
cdr3_aa: ASSPREGTDTQY

d_call: -
j_call: TRBJ2-7
v_call: TRBV2
cdr3_aa: ASHNEVSYEQY

d_call: -
j_call: TRBJ2-1
v_call: TRBV7-2
cdr3_aa: ASRPTGSTPF

d_call: -
j_call: TRBJ1-5
v_call: TRBV7-2
cdr3_aa: ASSLGGLISGQPQH

d_call: -
j_call: TRBJ1-1
v_call: TRBV28
cdr3_aa: ASSFWRTEAF

d_call: -
j_call: TRBJ1-6
v_call: TRBV5-1
cdr3_aa: ASSLVPRGPYNSPLH

d_call: TRBD1
j_call: TRBJ2-7
v_call: TRBV29-1
cdr3_aa: SVTFTGALYEQY

d_call: -
j_call: TRBJ2-7
v_call: TRBV10-3
cdr3_aa: AITRGADYEQY

d_call: TRBD2
j_call: TRBJ2-1
v_call: TRBV19
cdr3_aa: ASSIAGGWNEQF

d_call: -
j_call: TRBJ1-2
v_call: TRBV5-4
cdr3_aa: ASSRAGRLGYT

d_call: -
j_call: TRBJ2-1
v_call: TRBV5-1
cdr3_aa: ASSLGDSYYNEQF

d_call: TRBD2
j_call: TRBJ2-1
v_call: TRBV11-3
cdr3_aa: ASSLNGRGEDEQF

d_call: TRBD1
j_call: TRBJ1-5
v_call: TRBV19
cdr3_aa: ASSIRTGEQPQH

d_call: TRBD2
j_call: TRBJ2-2
v_call: TRBV7-2
cdr3_aa: ASSPTSGHANTGELF

d_call: -
j_call: TRBJ2-3
v_call: TRBV7-2
cdr3_aa: ASSLGAGTTDTQY

d_call: -
j_call: TRBJ1-1
v_call: TRBV4-2
cdr3_aa: ASSQDTTYTEAF

d_call: TRBD2
j_call: TRBJ2-7
v_call: TRBV28
cdr3_aa: ASSSHGRAGYGEQY

d_call: -
j_call: TRBJ2-3
v_call: TRBV7-8
cdr3_aa: ASSSPLAMRSTDTQY

d_call: -
j_call: TRBJ1-2
v_call: TRBV5-4
cdr3_aa: ASNLDMVGYT

d_call: TRBD2
j_call: TRBJ2-2
v_call: TRBV12-5
cdr3_aa: ASGLGLAANTGELF

d_call: TRBD1
j_call: TRBJ2-7
v_call: TRBV5-3
cdr3_aa: ARSLGQGEQY

d_call: TRBD1
j_call: TRBJ2-7
v_call: TRBV10-1
cdr3_aa: ASSEWTGGTYEQY

d_call: -
j_call: TRBJ2-1
v_call: TRBV11-2
cdr3_aa: ASSSFRQDNEQF

d_call: TRBD1
j_call: TRBJ2-2
v_call: TRBV29-1
cdr3_aa: SVEGDRGTGELF

d_call: TRBD2
j_call: TRBJ2-1
v_call: TRBV7-2
cdr3_aa: ASSLRASGHNEQF